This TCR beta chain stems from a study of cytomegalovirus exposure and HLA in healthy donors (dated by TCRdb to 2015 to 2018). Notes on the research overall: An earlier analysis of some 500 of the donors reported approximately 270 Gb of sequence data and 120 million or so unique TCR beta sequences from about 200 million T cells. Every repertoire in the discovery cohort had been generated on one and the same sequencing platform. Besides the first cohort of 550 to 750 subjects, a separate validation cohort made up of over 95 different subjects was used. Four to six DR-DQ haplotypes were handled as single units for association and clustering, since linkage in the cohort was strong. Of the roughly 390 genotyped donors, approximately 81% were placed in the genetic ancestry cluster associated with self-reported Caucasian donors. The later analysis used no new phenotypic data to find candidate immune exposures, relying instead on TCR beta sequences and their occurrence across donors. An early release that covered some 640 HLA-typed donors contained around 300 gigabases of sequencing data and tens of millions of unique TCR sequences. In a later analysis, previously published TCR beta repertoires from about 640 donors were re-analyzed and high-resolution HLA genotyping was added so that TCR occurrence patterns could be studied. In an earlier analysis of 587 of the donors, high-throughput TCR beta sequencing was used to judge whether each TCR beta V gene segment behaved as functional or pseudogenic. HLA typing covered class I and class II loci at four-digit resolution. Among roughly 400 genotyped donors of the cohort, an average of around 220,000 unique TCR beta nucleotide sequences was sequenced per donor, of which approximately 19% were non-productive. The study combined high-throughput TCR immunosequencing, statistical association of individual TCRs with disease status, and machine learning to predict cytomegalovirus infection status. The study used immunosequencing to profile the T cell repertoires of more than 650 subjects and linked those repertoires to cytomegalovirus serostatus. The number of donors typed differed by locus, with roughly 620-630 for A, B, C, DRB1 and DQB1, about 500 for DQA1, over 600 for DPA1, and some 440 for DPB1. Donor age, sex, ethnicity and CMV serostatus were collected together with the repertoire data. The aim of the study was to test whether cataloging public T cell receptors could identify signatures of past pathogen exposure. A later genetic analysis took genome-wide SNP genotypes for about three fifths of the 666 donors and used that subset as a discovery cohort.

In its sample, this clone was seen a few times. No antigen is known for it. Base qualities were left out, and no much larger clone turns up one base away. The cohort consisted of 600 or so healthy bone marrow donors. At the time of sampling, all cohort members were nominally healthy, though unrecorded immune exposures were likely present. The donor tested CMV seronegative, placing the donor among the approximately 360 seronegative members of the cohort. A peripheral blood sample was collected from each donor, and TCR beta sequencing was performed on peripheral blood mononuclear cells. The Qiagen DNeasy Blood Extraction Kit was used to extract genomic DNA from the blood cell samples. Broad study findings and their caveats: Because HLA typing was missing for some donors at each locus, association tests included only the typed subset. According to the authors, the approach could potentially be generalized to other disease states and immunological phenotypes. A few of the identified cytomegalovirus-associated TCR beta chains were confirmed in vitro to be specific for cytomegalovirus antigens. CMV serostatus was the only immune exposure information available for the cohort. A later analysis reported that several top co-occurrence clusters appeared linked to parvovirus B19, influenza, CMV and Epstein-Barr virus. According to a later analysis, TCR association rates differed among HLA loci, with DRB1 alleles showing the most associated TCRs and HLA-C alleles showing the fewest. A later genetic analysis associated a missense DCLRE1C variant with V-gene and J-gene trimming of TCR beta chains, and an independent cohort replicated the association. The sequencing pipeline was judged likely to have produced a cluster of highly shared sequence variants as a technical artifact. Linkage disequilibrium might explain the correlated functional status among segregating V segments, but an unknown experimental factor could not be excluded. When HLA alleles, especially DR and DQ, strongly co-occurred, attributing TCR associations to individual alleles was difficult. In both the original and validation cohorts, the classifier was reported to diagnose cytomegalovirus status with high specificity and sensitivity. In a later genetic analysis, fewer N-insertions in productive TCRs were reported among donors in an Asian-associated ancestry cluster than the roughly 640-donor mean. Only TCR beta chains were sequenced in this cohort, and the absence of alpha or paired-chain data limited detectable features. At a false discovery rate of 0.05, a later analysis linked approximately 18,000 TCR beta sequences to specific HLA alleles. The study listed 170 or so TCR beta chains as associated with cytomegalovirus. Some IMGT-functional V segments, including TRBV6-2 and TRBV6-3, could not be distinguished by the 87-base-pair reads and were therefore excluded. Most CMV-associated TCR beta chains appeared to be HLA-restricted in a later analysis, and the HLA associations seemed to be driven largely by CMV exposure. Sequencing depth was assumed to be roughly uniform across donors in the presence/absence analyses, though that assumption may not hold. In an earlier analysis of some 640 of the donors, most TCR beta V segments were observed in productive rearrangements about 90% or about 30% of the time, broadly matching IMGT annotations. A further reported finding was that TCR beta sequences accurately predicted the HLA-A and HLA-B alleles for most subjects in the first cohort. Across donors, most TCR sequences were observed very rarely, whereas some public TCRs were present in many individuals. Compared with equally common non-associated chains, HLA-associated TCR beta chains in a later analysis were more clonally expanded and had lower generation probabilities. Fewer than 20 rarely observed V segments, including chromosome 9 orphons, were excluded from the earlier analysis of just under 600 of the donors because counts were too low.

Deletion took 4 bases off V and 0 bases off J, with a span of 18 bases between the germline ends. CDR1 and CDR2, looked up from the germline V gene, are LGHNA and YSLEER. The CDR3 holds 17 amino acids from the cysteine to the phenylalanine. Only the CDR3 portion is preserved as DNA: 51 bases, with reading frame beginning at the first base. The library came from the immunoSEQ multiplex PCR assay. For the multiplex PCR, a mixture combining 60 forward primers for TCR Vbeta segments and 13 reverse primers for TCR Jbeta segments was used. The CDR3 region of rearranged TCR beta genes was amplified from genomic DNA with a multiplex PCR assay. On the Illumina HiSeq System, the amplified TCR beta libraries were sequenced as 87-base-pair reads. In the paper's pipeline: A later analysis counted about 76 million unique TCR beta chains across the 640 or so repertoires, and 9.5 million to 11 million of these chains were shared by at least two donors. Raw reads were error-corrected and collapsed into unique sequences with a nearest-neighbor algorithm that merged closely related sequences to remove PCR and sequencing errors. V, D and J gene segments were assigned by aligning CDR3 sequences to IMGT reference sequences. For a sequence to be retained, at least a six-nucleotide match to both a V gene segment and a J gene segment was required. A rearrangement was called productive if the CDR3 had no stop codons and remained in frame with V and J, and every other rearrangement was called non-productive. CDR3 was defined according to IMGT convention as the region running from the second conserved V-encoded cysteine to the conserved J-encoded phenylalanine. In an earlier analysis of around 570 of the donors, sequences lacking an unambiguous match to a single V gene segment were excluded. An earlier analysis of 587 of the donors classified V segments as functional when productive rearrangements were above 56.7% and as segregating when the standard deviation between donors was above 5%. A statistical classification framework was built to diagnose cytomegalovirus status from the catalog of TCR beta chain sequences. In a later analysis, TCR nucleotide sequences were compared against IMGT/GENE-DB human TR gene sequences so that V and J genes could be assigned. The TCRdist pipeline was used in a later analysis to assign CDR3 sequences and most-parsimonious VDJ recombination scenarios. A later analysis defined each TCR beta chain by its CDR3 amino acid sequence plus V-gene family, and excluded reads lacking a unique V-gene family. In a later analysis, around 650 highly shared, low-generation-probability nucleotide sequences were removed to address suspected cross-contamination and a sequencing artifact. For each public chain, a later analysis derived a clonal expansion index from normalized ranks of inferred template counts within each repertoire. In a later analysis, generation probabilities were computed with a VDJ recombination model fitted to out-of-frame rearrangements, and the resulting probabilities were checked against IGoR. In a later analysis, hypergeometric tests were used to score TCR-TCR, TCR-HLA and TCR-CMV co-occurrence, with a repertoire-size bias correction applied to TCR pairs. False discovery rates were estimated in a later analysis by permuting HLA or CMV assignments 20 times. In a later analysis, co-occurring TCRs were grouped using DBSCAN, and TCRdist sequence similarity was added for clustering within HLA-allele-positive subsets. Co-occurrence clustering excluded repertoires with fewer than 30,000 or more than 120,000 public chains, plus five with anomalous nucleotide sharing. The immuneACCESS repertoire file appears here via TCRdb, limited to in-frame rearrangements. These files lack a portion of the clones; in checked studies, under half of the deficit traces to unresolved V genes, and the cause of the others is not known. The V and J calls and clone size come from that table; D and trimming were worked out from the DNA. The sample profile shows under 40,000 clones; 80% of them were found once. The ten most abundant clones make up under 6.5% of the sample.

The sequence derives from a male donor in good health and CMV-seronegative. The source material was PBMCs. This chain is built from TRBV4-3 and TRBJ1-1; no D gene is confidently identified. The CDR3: CASSRHPGGFMNTEAFF. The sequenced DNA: TGCGCCAGCAGCCGGCACCCTGGCGGATTTATGAACACTGAAGCTTTCTTT.